What follows are 6 T cell receptor beta chains derived from one specimen sequenced in a study of Ad26.COV2.S vaccination and SARS-CoV-2 variants. The treatment is: over 15 received Ad26.COV2.S at low or high dose, single or two shots; 5 received placebo; per-sample allocation not given. After the first vaccine or placebo injection, samples were drawn on day 63. Profiled with immunoSEQ multiplex PCR; TCRdb holds only in-frame clones, not every one. The sample contains about 400,000 clones, approximately 91% of which appear only once. The sequencing used peripheral blood, collected in a trial of Ad26.COV2.S vaccine versus placebo. Receptor source: a person aged 18 to 59 who received the Ad26.COV2.S COVID-19 vaccine or a placebo.

The gene calls are TRBV6-5 and TRBJ2-7; 7 bases match TRBD1. There are 15 residues in the CDR3. V shed 4 bases, J shed 7 bases, and the junction held 13 bases outside the gene matches. Germline V gene sequence: CDR1 MNHEY, CDR2 SVGAGI. CDR3: CASSSRTGAPREQYF. CDR3 sequence (DNA): TGTGCCAGCAGTTCGCGGACAGGAGCCCCCCGGGAGCAGTACTTC.

The chain combines TRBV3-1 (or the pseudogene TRBV3-2) with TRBJ1-5; D is possibly TRBD1 (6 bases). Trimming took off 5 bases at V and 5 bases at J, with 13 bases between the two ends. The germline gives CDR1 LGHDT, CDR2 YNNKEL (reference sequence). This CDR3 has 14 residues. The CDR3 sequence: CASSYRDTYQPQHF. The CDR3 DNA sequence: TGTGCCAGCAGCTACCGGGACACTTATCAGCCCCAGCATTTT.

V gene TRBV9 combines with J gene TRBJ2-1; 15 bases map to TRBD2. The V and J ends lost 4 bases and 4 bases, in that order; junction bases with no gene match: 9. CDR1 is SGDLS, CDR2 YYNGEE, per germline. The CDR3 contains 18 residues. The CDR3 protein is CASSPRGGTSGGYNEQFF. Written as DNA, the CDR3 is TGTGCCAGCAGCCCAAGGGGCGGGACTAGCGGGGGGTACAATGAGCAGTTCTTC.

The V gene is TRBV19, the J gene TRBJ2-3, with 8 nucleotides matching TRBD2. Germline CDR1 and CDR2: LNHDA and SQIVND (reference sequence). This CDR3 has 16 amino acids. Trimming cost V 5 bases and J 2 bases; bases outside gene matches: 9. For the CDR3, the DNA is TGTGCCAGTAGTTTGGCTAGCGGGCTCCTCACAGATACGCAGTATTTT. Its translation is CASSLASGLLTDTQYF.

This sequence joins TRBV7-9 and TRBJ2-7, with a tentative D call TRBD2 (6 bases). V lost 1 base and J 5 bases, leaving 15 bases between the germline ends. Germline V gene lookup returns CDR1 SEHNR and CDR2 FQNEAQ (reference sequence). CDR3 length: 15 residues. CDR3 in amino acids: CASSLVGGGVNEQYF. CDR3 DNA: TGTGCCAGCAGCTTAGTTGGTGGAGGGGTCAACGAGCAGTACTTC.

The CDR3 loop reads CASRLDRGRNGELFF. The CDR3 bases are TGTGCCAGCAGGCTGGACAGGGGGCGAAACGGGGAGCTGTTTTTT. The chain uses TRBV6-5 and TRBJ2-2; 11 nucleotides agree with TRBD1. J lost 7 bases, V lost 6 bases, and 7 bases had no gene match. The CDR3 runs 15 residues. CDR1 and CDR2 (germline): MNHEY, SVGAGI.